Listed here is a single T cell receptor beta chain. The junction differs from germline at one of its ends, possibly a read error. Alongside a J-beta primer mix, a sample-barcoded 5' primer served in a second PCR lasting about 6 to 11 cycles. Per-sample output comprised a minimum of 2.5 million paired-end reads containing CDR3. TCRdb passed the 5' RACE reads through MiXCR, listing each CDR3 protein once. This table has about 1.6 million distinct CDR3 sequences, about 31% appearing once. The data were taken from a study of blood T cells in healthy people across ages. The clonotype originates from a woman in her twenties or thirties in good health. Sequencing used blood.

The CDR3 bases are TGTGCCAGCAGTTGGGGCGCGAGCACAGATGCGCAGTATTTT. Translating gives CASSWGASTDAQYF. This chain connects TRBV12-3 or TRBV12-4 to TRBJ2-3, with D perhaps matching TRBD1 (5 bases). The CDR3 has 14 residues.